This T cell receptor beta chain was sequenced during a study of T cell repertoires in cytomegalovirus infection. Each CDR3 protein gets one entry after TCRdb re-called the reads with MiXCR. Of around 100,000 distinct CDR3 sequences in the sample, around 30% were seen once. This CDR3 contains 13 residues. Germline CDR1 is SQVTM and CDR2 is ANQGSEA. Trimming pared 4 bases from V and 0 bases from J, leaving 9 bases between. This clonotype was recorded many times. The antigen remains unidentified. This sequence originates from a human donor in good health (CMV status not recorded). Some clones in this sample may be carry-over from other donors' samples. The chain has TRBV29-1 and TRBJ1-1; D not resolved. The starting material was CD8+ T cells from cultured PBMCs, obtained from culture after CMV antigen stimulation. CDR3 region: CSVGWVMNTEAFF. CDR3 bases: TGCAGCGTTGGGTGGGTTATGAACACTGAAGCTTTCTTT.